Below, 13 T cell receptor beta chains from the same sample are listed, as sequenced in a study of T cells in Graves' hyperthyroidism and ophthalmopathy. Amplified TCR beta CDR3 regions came from RNA transcripts. The HTBI primer set drove a first-round RT-PCR of the TCR CDR3. TCRdb reprocessed the multiplex PCR reads via MiXCR and lists one record per CDR3 protein. Here the sample spans about 500,000 distinct CDR3 sequences, 15% to 20% being singletons. The sequencing input was blood. These TCRs come from a woman aged 25 to 45 with Graves' ophthalmopathy.

This clonotype came up many times. The chain combines TRBV7-8 with TRBJ2-1; D possibly corresponds to TRBD1 (5 bases). The V end was cut by 2 bases, the J end by 7 bases, with 9 bases between. The CDR3 spans 13 residues. In germline, CDR1 is SGHVS, CDR2 FQNEAQ. The DNA for the CDR3 is TGTGCCAGCAGCTTAAGCAGGGTAAATGAGCAGTTCTTC. It specifies CASSLSRVNEQFF.

This chain connects TRBV12-3 or TRBV12-4 to TRBJ1-2; D gene unclear. V was clipped by 3 bases and J by 4 bases, with 9 bases between them. CDR3 length equals 13 residues. The CDR3 DNA is TGTGCCAGCAGTTTCGAGCACTCCTATGGCTACACCTTC. Its translation: CASSFEHSYGYTF.

This clonotype occurred a few times. The chain combines TRBV11-2 with TRBJ2-3, with 9 bases lining up with TRBD2. The V segment lost 0 bases and the J segment 7 bases; nucleotides outside the gene matches: 8. CDR1 is SGHAT, CDR2 FQNNGV, per germline. CDR3 length: 16 residues. DNA for the CDR3: TGTGCCAGCAGCTTAGATATTGCGGGAGGGCCCAATACGCAGTATTTT. This sequence encodes CASSLDIAGGPNTQYF.

Concerning this clonotype: Germline is not matched at one junction end, which may reflect a read error. J is TRBJ2-1 and V is TRBV12-3 or TRBV12-4; D gene uncertain. The CDR3 covers 13 residues. CDR3 DNA sequence: TGTGCCGGCAGTTTAGCCGGATACAATGAGCAGTTCTTC. Protein sequence: CAGSLAGYNEQFF.

This clonotype was seen repeatedly, ten times or more. CDR3 amino acids: CASSLRGIGSTEAFF. For the CDR3, the DNA is TGTGCCAGCAGTTTACGGGGAATCGGCAGCACTGAAGCTTTCTTT. This chain uses TRBV28 with TRBJ1-1; no clear D. CDR3 length: 15 amino acids. In germline, CDR1 is MDHEN, CDR2 SYDVKM. The V end lost 2 bases, the J end lost 4 bases, and 14 bases lay between the germline ends.

This clonotype has at least ten counts. CDR3 sequence reads: CASSSRDTPGRNTEAFF. CDR3 coding DNA: TGTGCCAGCAGTTCTCGGGACACTCCAGGGCGGAACACTGAAGCTTTCTTT. The rearrangement joins TRBV27 to TRBJ1-1; maybe TRBD1 (6 bases). CDR3 length: 17 amino acids. Between the trimmed V and J ends, which lost 4 bases and 1 base, there was a span of 19 bases. Germline CDR1 and CDR2: MNHEY and SMNVEV (reference sequence).

In nucleotides, the CDR3 is TGTGCCAGCAAGGTCTCTAGTGGATCGGAGACCCAGTACTTC. Residues: CASKVSSGSETQYF. The chain joins TRBV7-2 to TRBJ2-5; D unclear. This CDR3 contains 14 residues. CDR1 is SGHTA and CDR2 is FQGNSA in the germline V gene. The V and J ends lost 7 bases and 5 bases respectively, with 17 bases between them. Combining the CDR3 with reference TRBV7-2 and TRBJ2-5 gives the whole variable domain GAGVSQSPSNKVTEKGKDVELRCDPISGHTALYWYRQSLGQGLEFLIYFQGNSAPDKSGLPSDRFSAERTGGSVSTLTIQRTQQEDSAVYLCASKVSSGSETQYFGPGTRLLVL.

To note about this clonotype: Given a much more abundant clone one base away, this may be a read error. This chain links TRBV2 with TRBJ2-5; TRBD2 might be the D (5 bases). The germline CDR1 and CDR2 sequences are SNHLY and FYNNEI. CDR3 length: 11 residues. V was shortened by 10 bases and J by 3 bases, with 9 bases between the two germline ends. Here the CDR3 DNA reads TGTGCCATCAAGGGAGAAGAGACCCAGTACTTC. This sequence encodes CAIKGEETQYF.

A few counts support this clonotype. The rearrangement links TRBV24-1 to TRBJ2-1; no clear D. The CDR3 runs to 14 residues. Germline-derived CDR1 and CDR2 are KGHDR and SFDVKD. V dropped 4 bases and J dropped 2 bases, with 8 bases sitting between them. CDR3 sequence: CATSETEPYNEQFF. DNA of the CDR3: TGTGCCACCAGTGAGACTGAGCCCTACAATGAGCAGTTCTTC.

This clonotype was counted many times. This sequence joins TRBV5-1 and TRBJ1-1; D gene ambiguous. The CDR3 loop spans 15 amino acids. The germline gives CDR1 SGHRS, CDR2 YFSETQ. Trimming removed 0 bases at V and 0 bases at J, with 9 bases between. CDR3 amino acids: CASSLAAGLNTEAFF. The CDR3 DNA reads as TGCGCCAGCAGCTTGGCGGCAGGCTTGAACACTGAAGCTTTCTTT.

J is TRBJ2-1 and V is TRBV6-6, with 7 bases matching TRBD2. The CDR3 is 14 residues long. The germline CDR1 and CDR2 sequences are MNHNY and SVGAGI (reference sequence). J gave up 7 bases and V 0 bases, and 3 bases lay outside the gene matches. The CDR3: CASSYSSGKNEQFF. The DNA of the CDR3 is TGTGCCAGCAGTTACTCGAGCGGGAAAAATGAGCAGTTCTTC.

This clonotype appeared many times. The rearrangement uses TRBV6-1 and TRBJ2-7; TRBD2 matches at 13 bases. Trimming at V came to 5 bases and at J to 3 bases, leaving 4 bases not matched to a gene. CDR3 length: 15 residues. CDR1 and CDR2 (germline): MNHNS, SASEGT. The CDR3 DNA follows: TGTGCCAGCAGTTCACGGACTAGCGGGAGCTACGAGCAGTACTTC. This translates into CASSSRTSGSYEQYF.

The chain joins TRBV6-2 or TRBV6-3 to TRBJ2-7; 7 bases match TRBD1. V gave up 6 bases and J gave up 0 bases; unmatched junction bases: 8. The CDR3 is made up of 15 amino acids. The germline gives CDR1 MNHEY, CDR2 SVGEGT. The CDR3, as DNA: TGTGCCAGCAGCAGACCACGGGACAGCTCCTACGAGCAGTACTTC. Translation gives CASSRPRDSSYEQYF.